The 14 T cell receptor beta chains reported below all come from one sample, sequenced in a study of blood T cell repertoires in COVID-19. The repertoire was sequenced with immunoSEQ multiplex PCR; TCRdb's copy has only in-frame clones and lacks some. The sample has more than 130,000 clones, around nine tenths seen once. The sequenced sample consisted of peripheral blood. Receptors were obtained from a woman aged 35 to 49 with acute or convalescent COVID-19.

The V call is TRBV15, the J call TRBJ2-3, with TRBD2 identical over 9 bases. From germline, CDR1 is LNHNV and CDR2 YYDKDF (reference sequence). The CDR3 covers 17 residues. Losses at the gene ends were 4 bases for V and 0 bases for J; bases not matched to a gene: 8. The CDR3 bases are TGTGCCACCAGCACACGAGGACTAGCGCAAAGCACAGATACGCAGTATTTT. This sequence encodes CATSTRGLAQSTDTQYF.

The chain uses TRBV2 and TRBJ2-1; maybe TRBD1 (6 bases). Trimming took off 5 bases at V and 6 bases at J, with 23 bases between the two ends. There are 17 residues in the CDR3. Germline V gives CDR1 SNHLY, CDR2 FYNNEI. CDR3 amino acids: CASSHPHRDTTTNEQFF. CDR3 DNA: TGTGCCAGCAGTCATCCTCACCGGGACACCACCACCAATGAGCAGTTCTTC.

This rearrangement joins TRBV4-3 to TRBJ2-5, with 10 bases aligning to TRBD1. The ends lost 4 bases at V and 4 bases at J; junction bases unmatched: 3. The CDR3 sequence is 14 residues long. The germline CDR1 and CDR2 sequences are LGHNA and YSLEER. In DNA, the CDR3 is TGCGCCAGCAGCCTCGGGACAGGGGTAGAGACCCAGTACTTC. Its translation: CASSLGTGVETQYF.

The genes are TRBV11-2 and TRBJ2-2; possible D gene TRBD2, 5 bases. V dropped 8 bases and J dropped 5 bases, with 18 bases sitting between them. Germline V gives CDR1 SGHAT, CDR2 FQNNGV. The CDR3 is made up of 15 amino acids. CDR3 region: CASSSAAGWTGELFF. DNA for the CDR3: TGTGCCAGCTCCTCTGCCGCGGGTTGGACCGGGGAGCTGTTTTTT.

This chain joins TRBV7-9 and TRBJ2-5, with 12 bases identical to TRBD2. In germline, CDR1 is SEHNR, CDR2 FQNEAQ (reference sequence). V dropped 5 bases and J dropped 1; count of bases not matched to a gene: 2. CDR3 length: 15 residues. CDR3 sequence: CASSGLAGLQETQYF. Written as DNA, the CDR3 is TGTGCCAGCAGCGGACTAGCGGGGCTCCAAGAGACCCAGTACTTC.

The chain recombines TRBV2 with TRBJ2-1; 9 positions match TRBD2. The germline V gene encodes CDR1 SNHLY and CDR2 FYNNEI. The V and J ends lost 5 bases and 0 bases, in that order; junction bases with no gene match: 2. The CDR3 is 15 amino acids. In nucleotides, the CDR3 is TGTGCCAGCAGTACTAGCGGGCTCTCCTACAATGAGCAGTTCTTC. It encodes CASSTSGLSYNEQFF.

The chain uses TRBV29-1 and TRBJ2-1, with TRBD1 matching over 8 bases. V trimming: 1 base; J trimming: 6 bases; junction bases outside the gene matches: 8. The CDR3 extends over 15 amino acids. Germline V gene data show CDR1 as SQVTM and CDR2 as ANQGSEA. The CDR3 nucleotides are TGCAGCGTTGAAGTTCAGGGGGCAGGTGCCAATGAGCAGTTCTTC. Its protein product is CSVEVQGAGANEQFF.

V is TRBV19 and J is TRBJ1-3; 7 nucleotides agree with TRBD1. V shed 5 bases, J shed 0 bases, and the junction held 7 bases outside the gene matches. Germline CDR1 is LNHDA and CDR2 is SQIVND (reference sequence). This CDR3 comprises 16 residues. For the CDR3, the DNA is TGTGCCAGTAGTGACCGGACAGGTCGCTCTGGAAACACCATATATTTT. It specifies CASSDRTGRSGNTIYF.

The rearrangement links TRBV3-1 (or the pseudogene TRBV3-2) to TRBJ2-5; 13 bases are shared with TRBD2. Trimming removed 5 bases from V and 1 base from J; junction bases left unmatched: 10. This CDR3 comprises 18 residues. Germline CDR1 LGHDT, CDR2 YNNKEL (reference sequence). The CDR3 DNA follows: TGTGCCAGCAGCTCACGGACTAGCGGGGGCGGGGTCCAAGAGACCCAGTACTTC. Translating it yields CASSSRTSGGGVQETQYF.

CDR3 residues: CASSVGPLGVGNTIYF. DNA of the CDR3: TGTGCCAGCAGCGTAGGACCCCTCGGAGTGGGAAACACCATATATTTT. The genes are TRBV9 and TRBJ1-3, with D hard to call. The germline V and J ends were trimmed by 0 bases and 4 bases, with 14 bases remaining between them. Germline V CDR1 and CDR2: SGDLS, YYNGEE. This CDR3 has 16 residues. The full variable domain, in which reference TRBV9 and TRBJ1-3 provide the parts outside the CDR3, is DSGVTQTPKHLITATGQRVTLRCSPRSGDLSVYWYQQSLDQGLQFLIQYYNGEERAKGNILERFSAQQFPDLHSELNLSSLELGDSALYFCASSVGPLGVGNTIYFGEGSWLTVV.

The gene calls are TRBV29-1 and TRBJ2-1, with 11 bases identical to TRBD2. The V gene end was trimmed by 4 bases and the J gene end by 0 bases; junction bases not matched to a gene: 8. The CDR3 runs 17 residues. Germline CDR1 SQVTM, CDR2 ANQGSEA. The CDR3 DNA sequence: TGCAGCGTTGTAGCGGGAGGGGGTATCAGCTCCTACAATGAGCAGTTCTTC. Translation gives CSVVAGGGISSYNEQFF.

The chain recombines TRBV9 with TRBJ2-7; 7 bases line up with TRBD2. The germline gives CDR1 SGDLS, CDR2 YYNGEE. With 0 bases clipped from V and 4 bases from J, the junction kept 4 bases outside the gene matches. This CDR3 has 14 residues. Written as DNA, the CDR3 is TGTGCCAGCAGCGTAGGGGAGGGGAGGTACGAGCAGTACTTC. This gives the protein CASSVGEGRYEQYF.

The genes are TRBV2 and TRBJ2-3; D is possibly TRBD2 (6 bases). CDR3 length equals 15 residues. From germline, CDR1 is SNHLY and CDR2 FYNNEI. V lost 4 bases to trimming and J lost 1 base, with 12 bases between them. As DNA, the CDR3 is TGTGCCAGCAGTGGGGGGACTTTCGGCACAGATACGCAGTATTTT. Translation gives CASSGGTFGTDTQYF. The whole variable domain, remainder taken from reference TRBV2 and TRBJ2-3, is EPEVTQTPSHQVTQMGQEVILRCVPISNHLYFYWYRQILGQKVEFLVSFYNNEISEKSEIFDDQFSVERPDGSNFTLKIRSTKLEDSAMYFCASSGGTFGTDTQYFGPGTRLTVL.

This clone was counted only a few times. The chain combines TRBV7-8 with TRBJ1-5; a weak D match, TRBD1 (5 bases). From germline, CDR1 is SGHVS and CDR2 FQNEAQ. V shed 2 bases and J shed 7 bases, with 15 bases lying between them. CDR3 size: 15 residues. This CDR3 is CASSLRLGGSQPQHF. DNA for the CDR3: TGTGCCAGCAGCTTAAGACTGGGGGGTTCCCAGCCCCAGCATTTT.